The rows below give T cell receptor beta chains drawn from one sample of a study of cytomegalovirus exposure and HLA in healthy donors. Data came from immunoSEQ multiplex PCR; TCRdb stores just in-frame clones and leaves some out. The sample has around 170,000 clones, over 80% seen once. The material sequenced was PBMCs. Receptors were obtained from a man aged 40-55 years in good health and CMV-seropositive. Both conserved end residues are part of each CDR3.

J	V	CDR3
TRBJ2-7	TRBV21-1	CASSKCRGGGYEQYF
TRBJ1-5	TRBV7-7	CASGPSFVRDQPQHF
TRBJ1-1	TRBV19	CASSIGGGNTEAFF
TRBJ2-6	TRBV19	CASRPSPGQLSSGANVLTF
TRBJ2-2	TRBV29-1	CSASGQIYTGELFF
TRBJ2-7	TRBV6-5	CASSPTGYEQYF
TRBJ2-7	TRBV7-4	CASNPTPGQASGGAPEQYF
TRBJ2-3	TRBV27	CASSLLGTSELTDTQYF
TRBJ2-1	TRBV7-9	CASSVGQGSYNEQFF
TRBJ1-6	TRBV2	CASRVRGGYNSPLHF
TRBJ2-1	TRBV28	CASSVGTGIQFF
TRBJ1-6	TRBV5-1	CASSLLGSQGDSPLHF
TRBJ2-7	TRBV9	CASSAGGLAGSEQYF
TRBJ2-2	TRBV5-6	CASSLVRQGGTGELFF
TRBJ2-7	TRBV30	CAWSRPGRGYEQYF
TRBJ2-3	TRBV29-1	CSVVRDTDTQYF
TRBJ2-7	TRBV28	CATSRPTASGSSYEQYF
TRBJ2-1	TRBV27	CASSRGGYYNEQFF
TRBJ1-5	TRBV27	CASSYGTGGDQPQHF
.	TRBV27	CASSPGAYEQYF
TRBJ1-6	TRBV7-2	CASSLAFRARAINSPLHF
TRBJ2-3	TRBV5-1	CASQRTRIDTQYF
TRBJ1-2	TRBV6-5	CASSYAQTESYTF
TRBJ1-5	TRBV19	CASSWTGTGAQPQHF
TRBJ2-7	TRBV11-1	CASSLAHPGLADSYEQYF
TRBJ1-1	TRBV21-1	CASSKPGEAFF
TRBJ2-6	TRBV7-9	CASSPPGGSGANVLTF
TRBJ2-3	TRBV28	CASSLRGGAGTQYF
TRBJ2-7	TRBV19	CASSIIQGSYEQYF
TRBJ1-6	TRBV4-1	CASSQRDSSYNSPLHF
TRBJ2-1	TRBV9	CASSAPLAGGDNEQFF
TRBJ2-5	TRBV19	CASSFGRGLETQYF
TRBJ2-3	TRBV9	CASSVVGGATDTQYF
TRBJ1-3	TRBV9	CASSSQGASGNTIYF
TRBJ2-3	TRBV9	CASSVDSGGWGWTDTQYF
TRBJ1-2	TRBV27	CASSLSQQSNGYTF
TRBJ1-3	TRBV28	CASNPGGVGGNTIYF
TRBJ1-2	TRBV7-6	CASSSRPDDRGSDGYTF
TRBJ2-5	TRBV4-1	CASSQGDIQETQYF
TRBJ2-1	TRBV18	CASSPRVGDEQFF
TRBJ2-5	TRBV7-8	CASSFNSGQETQYF
TRBJ1-4	TRBV30	CAWSVAEKLFF
TRBJ1-1	TRBV5-1	CASSPLDRGNTEAFF
TRBJ2-7	TRBV6-1	CASTTLGTGGYEQYF
TRBJ1-2	TRBV2	CASSGSYSSNYGYTF
TRBJ2-2	TRBV6-1	CASAPGVGGELFF
TRBJ2-3	TRBV29-1	CSVDDPVQYF
TRBJ2-3	TRBV5-4	CASSPGLAGRTDTQYF
TRBJ2-5	TRBV6-6	CASSKHRGETQYF
TRBJ2-4	TRBV6-1	CASRDGGRNIQYF
TRBJ1-1	TRBV19	CASSIGQLNTEAFF
TRBJ2-7	TRBV7-6	CASSLVGLTYEQYF
TRBJ2-2	TRBV7-8	CASSSMRGANTGELFF
TRBJ1-4	TRBV7-9	CASSSTGGNEKLFF
TRBJ2-7	TRBV11-2	CASSLLGQGKYEQYF
TRBJ2-7	TRBV12-5	CASGLVEGGNEQYF
TRBJ1-6	TRBV9	CASSVEAPLGREPLHF
TRBJ2-5	TRBV12-5	CASGTGDRASGEQYF
TRBJ1-1	TRBV7-3	CASRALQGGEAFF